This TCR beta chain emerged from a study of monozygotic twins with inflammatory bowel disease. Germline V gene lookup returns CDR1 LGHDT and CDR2 YNNKEL (reference sequence). CDR3 length equals 12 residues. Template switching was used to attach UMIs, which incorporated a 6-nucleotide sample barcode. TCRdb re-called the 5' RACE reads and gives one entry per CDR3 protein, without DNA. The table for this sample gives around 370,000 distinct CDR3 sequences. The source of this sequence is a human donor with ulcerative colitis or Crohn's disease, or a healthy co-twin of an affected twin (not recorded which). Sequencing was performed on blood. The V gene is TRBV3-1, the J gene TRBJ2-5; TCRdb calls TRBD1, which cannot be checked without DNA. CDR3: CASSQRGRTQYF.